These 21 T cell receptor beta chains were all obtained from the same sample, sequenced in a study of T cells in Graves' hyperthyroidism and ophthalmopathy. TCR beta CDR3 regions were amplified from RNA. RT-PCR in the first round (using the HTBI primer set) targeted the TCR CDR3. TCRdb ran MiXCR on the multiplex PCR reads and lists one entry per CDR3 protein. The sample lists hundreds of thousands of distinct CDR3 sequences; 46% were seen once. Sequenced material: peripheral blood or thyroid tissue (not recorded which). The receptor source for this set is a young woman with Graves' hyperthyroidism.

V is TRBV30 and J is TRBJ1-1; no firm D call. The CDR3 loop spans 13 amino acids. Germline assignment: CDR1 GTSNPN and CDR2 SVGIG (reference sequence). V was shortened by 0 bases and J by 3 bases, with 8 bases between the two germline ends. The CDR3 nucleotides read TGTGCCTGGAGTGTCGGCAGCCACACTGAAGCTTTCTTT. Translated, it gives CAWSVGSHTEAFF.

The V gene is TRBV7-9, the J gene TRBJ1-4; unclear D gene. CDR1 and CDR2 (germline): SEHNR, FQNEAQ (reference sequence). There are 13 residues in the CDR3. The V end lost 5 bases, the J end lost 2 bases, and 6 bases lay between the germline ends. CDR3 region: CASSRQTNEKLFF. DNA of the CDR3: TGTGCCAGCAGCCGGCAGACTAATGAAAAACTGTTTTTT.

The V and J genes are TRBV7-3 and TRBJ1-4, with D unresolved. The CDR3 is 14 residues long. Deletions cut 0 bases from V and 5 bases from J, with 7 bases between. The V gene's germline CDR1 is SGHTA and CDR2 FQGTGA. CDR3 protein: CASSLTGENEKLFF. The CDR3 DNA reads as TGTGCCAGCAGCTTAACAGGAGAGAATGAAAAACTGTTTTTT.

Comment on this clonotype: The germline gene is not matched at one end of the junction; a read error may be the cause. The chain's CDR3 is CASSSPPSAALF. As DNA, the CDR3 is TGTGCCAGCAGTTCGCCCCCCTCCGCCGCTCTCTTT. J is TRBJ1-1 and V is TRBV6-5, with no clear D. The CDR3 has 12 amino acids. Germline CDR1 MNHEY, CDR2 SVGAGI.

In this sample, this clonotype turned up a few times. V and J are TRBV12-3 or TRBV12-4 and TRBJ1-1; D is uncertain. The CDR3 runs to 13 residues. Deletions cut 6 bases from V and 1 base from J, with 9 bases between. This chain's CDR3 is CASRPYRNTEAFF. The CDR3 nucleotides read TGTGCCAGCAGACCCTATCGGAACACTGAAGCTTTCTTT.

The rearrangement links TRBV16 to TRBJ1-2, with D perhaps matching TRBD1 (6 bases). The CDR3 extends over 14 amino acids. Germline V gene data show CDR1 as KGHSY and CDR2 as FQNENV. The V end was cut by 2 bases, the J end by 8 bases, with 15 bases between. CDR3 sequence reads: CASSQQGIEQGYTF. For the CDR3, the DNA is TGTGCCAGCAGCCAACAGGGGATCGAACAAGGCTACACCTTC.

A note on this clonotype: This may be a read error: a much more frequent sequence differs by one nucleotide. V is TRBV24-1 and J is TRBJ2-6; D call uncertain. The V end lost 3 bases, the J end lost 4 bases, and 0 bases lay between the germline ends. The germline V gene has CDR1 KGHDR and CDR2 SFDVKD. This CDR3 has 12 residues. CDR3 sequence reads: CATSDGANVLTF. As DNA, the CDR3 is TGTGCCACCAGTGATGGGGCCAACGTCCTGACTTTC.

CDR3 region: CSVWSGRSNYGYTF. CDR3 in DNA: TGCAGCGTTTGGAGTGGCAGATCTAACTATGGCTACACCTTC. This chain joins TRBV29-1 and TRBJ1-2; no firm D call. The CDR3 loop spans 14 amino acids. Trimming removed 5 bases at V and 0 bases at J, with 13 bases between. CDR1 SQVTM and CDR2 ANQGSEA come from the germline V gene.

The rearrangement links TRBV15 to TRBJ2-6; D uncertain. Germline CDR1 reads LNHNV; CDR2 reads YYDKDF (reference sequence). V was trimmed by 3 bases and J by 2 bases, leaving 5 bases between them. CDR3 size: 14 residues. This CDR3 reads CATSSLPGANVLTF. The DNA of the CDR3 is TGTGCCACCAGCAGCTTACCTGGGGCCAACGTCCTGACTTTC.

This rearrangement joins TRBV19 to TRBJ1-4, with unresolved D. CDR3 size: 11 residues. Trimming cost V 7 bases and J 5 bases, with 5 bases left between them. Germline CDR1 reads LNHDA; CDR2 reads SQIVND (reference sequence). The CDR3 DNA reads TGTGCCAGTAACTCGAATGAAAAACTGTTTTTT. Translated, it gives CASNSNEKLFF.

As regards this clonotype: One end of the junction does not line up with germline, which may come from a read error. The chain joins TRBV7-2 to TRBJ2-5; the D call may be TRBD1 or TRBD2 (5 bases each). The CDR3 is 13 amino acids. Germline assignment: CDR1 SGHTA and CDR2 FQGNSA. CDR3 loop: CASSSGAEEAQYF. The CDR3 DNA reads as TGTGCCAGCAGCTCCGGGGCAGAAGAGGCCCAGTACTTC.

There are many counts of this clonotype. The chain uses TRBV24-1 and TRBJ2-7, with D possibly matching TRBD2 (6 bases). The CDR3 runs to 12 residues. The V gene's germline CDR1 is KGHDR and CDR2 SFDVKD. Trimming cost V 3 bases and J 8 bases, with 10 bases left between them. The DNA of the CDR3 is TGTGCCACCAGTGATCCCGGGAGTAAGCAGTACTTC. This sequence encodes CATSDPGSKQYF.

This clonotype was observed many times. The rearrangement uses TRBV29-1 and TRBJ1-2, with 7 bases lining up with TRBD1. The germline CDR1 and CDR2 sequences are SQVTM and ANQGSEA. The CDR3 is made up of 13 amino acids. The junction had 11 bases not matched to a gene; V was cut back by 7 bases and J by 6 bases. In nucleotides, the CDR3 is TGCAGCGAAGGCGGACAGGAGTACGATGGCTACACCTTC. It yields the protein CSEGGQEYDGYTF.

This clonotype showed up many times. This chain links TRBV7-8 with TRBJ1-6, with D unresolved. Between the trimmed V and J ends, which lost 7 bases and 5 bases, there was a span of 15 bases. The germline gives CDR1 SGHVS, CDR2 FQNEAQ. There are 15 residues in the CDR3. CDR3 in amino acids: CASIRTRGNNSPLHF. As DNA, the CDR3 is TGTGCCAGCATTAGAACGAGAGGGAATAATTCACCCCTCCACTTT.

This sequence joins TRBV24-1 and TRBJ2-7; TRBD1 agrees at 8 bases. The germline gives CDR1 KGHDR, CDR2 SFDVKD. V trimming: 7 bases; J trimming: 4 bases; junction bases outside the gene matches: 8. The CDR3 length is 14 residues. The CDR3 DNA reads TGTGCCACCAGGGGACAGGACGACGTTTACGAGCAGTACTTC. It is translated as CATRGQDDVYEQYF.

This clonotype was detected only once. CDR3 sequence reads: CSLGPGTEYGYTF. In nucleotides, the CDR3 is TGCAGCTTAGGCCCCGGGACTGAGTATGGCTACACCTTC. V gene TRBV29-1 combines with J gene TRBJ1-2, with D maybe TRBD1 (5 bases). CDR1 is SQVTM and CDR2 is ANQGSEA in the germline V gene. V was cut by 8 bases and J by 5 bases, with 18 bases left in between. The CDR3 runs to 13 residues.

This clonotype was counted at least ten times. CDR3 residues: CSVEGGDVTEAFF. DNA for the CDR3: TGCAGCGTTGAAGGGGGAGATGTCACTGAAGCTTTCTTT. This rearrangement joins TRBV29-1 to TRBJ1-1; D unclear. This CDR3 comprises 13 residues. Trimming removed 1 base at V and 4 bases at J, with 10 bases between. The V gene's germline CDR1 is SQVTM and CDR2 ANQGSEA.

This clonotype was observed many times. The V gene is TRBV14, the J gene TRBJ1-4; 7 bases fit TRBD1. Germline V gene data show CDR1 as SGHDN and CDR2 as FVKESK. CDR3 size: 12 residues. The junction had 6 bases not matched to a gene; V was cut back by 4 bases and J by 13 bases. The DNA of the CDR3 is TGTGCCAGCAGCCCCTCGACAGGGAGACTGTTTTTT. Its protein is CASSPSTGRLFF.

The chain is built from TRBV29-1 and TRBJ1-5; D is possibly TRBD1 (6 bases). The germline CDR1 and CDR2 sequences are SQVTM and ANQGSEA. CDR3 size: 13 residues. Trimming cost V 7 bases and J 7 bases, with 17 bases left between them. CDR3 DNA: TGCAGCGCTAGACAGGAACCCGGACAGCCCCAGCATTTT. Translation: CSARQEPGQPQHF.

This clonotype was detected ten times or more. The chain has TRBV29-1 and TRBJ1-3; D possibly corresponds to TRBD1 (6 bases). Germline CDR1 SQVTM, CDR2 ANQGSEA. Between the trimmed V and J ends, which lost 4 bases and 2 bases, there was a span of 12 bases. The CDR3 is 14 amino acids. CDR3 nucleotide sequence: TGCAGCGTTGGGAACAGGGAGACTGGAAACACCATATATTTT. Translated: CSVGNRETGNTIYF.

About this clonotype: Germline and junction disagree at one end, which may indicate a read error. The genes are TRBV29-1 and TRBJ2-5; D is unresolved. The CDR3 sequence is 14 residues long. The germline V gene has CDR1 SQVTM and CDR2 ANQGSEA. The CDR3 bases are TGCAACGTTGAAGATCCGGGCATCGGGGAGACCCAGTACTTC. It yields the protein CNVEDPGIGETQYF.